These 24 T cell receptor beta chains came from one sample sequenced in a study of blood T cell repertoires in COVID-19. Here immunoSEQ multiplex PCR was the method, and the copy in TCRdb shows in-frame clones only, minus some. The sample carries some 400,000 clones, around nine tenths recorded once. The sequencing sample was made of peripheral blood. These receptors came from a human donor in a cohort sampled during active COVID-19.

The sample holds many counts of this clone. The chain joins TRBV6-1 to TRBJ2-6; D remains ambiguous. Trimming pared 0 bases from V and 4 bases from J, leaving 4 bases between. Per germline, CDR1 MNHNS and CDR2 SASEGT. The CDR3 is made up of 14 amino acids. The CDR3, as DNA: TGTGCCAGCAGTGAAGCACAGGGGGCCAACGTCCTGACTTTC. Translation: CASSEAQGANVLTF.

The chain couples TRBV4-2 to TRBJ1-2, with a tentative D call TRBD1 (5 bases). V was shortened by 1 base and J by 7 bases, with 13 bases between the two germline ends. There are 14 residues in the CDR3. The germline CDR1 and CDR2 sequences are LGHNA and YNFKEQ. Written as DNA, the CDR3 is TGTGCCAGCAGCCAAGGTACAGGCCTACGTGGCTACACCTTC. Translation: CASSQGTGLRGYTF.

The CDR3 DNA is TGTGCCAGCAGGGCCGGCGGAGCCAATCAGCCCCAGCATTTT. Its protein product is CASRAGGANQPQHF. The chain recombines TRBV2 with TRBJ1-5; D unclear. The CDR3 loop spans 14 amino acids. The germline gives CDR1 SNHLY, CDR2 FYNNEI. Deletions cut 6 bases from V and 3 bases from J, with 12 bases between.

The V and J genes are TRBV29-1 and TRBJ1-2; maybe TRBD1 (5 bases). This CDR3 region has 13 residues. Germline V gives CDR1 SQVTM, CDR2 ANQGSEA. Trimming left V 8 bases short and J 6 bases short, with 19 bases between. The CDR3 bases are TGCAGCACATCCACCCGCGGGGGGGATGGCTACACCTTC. Residues: CSTSTRGGDGYTF. Together with reference TRBV29-1 and TRBJ1-2, the CDR3 gives the full variable domain: SAVISQKPSRDICQRGTSLTIQCQVDSQVTMMFWYRQQPGQSLTLIATANQGSEATYESGFVIDKFPISRPNLTFSTLTVSNMSPEDSSIYLCSTSTRGGDGYTFGSGTRLTVV.

V is TRBV30 and J is TRBJ1-3; D not resolved. Trimming cost V 2 bases and J 4 bases, with 6 bases left between them. This CDR3 spans 12 amino acids. Looked up from germline, CDR1 is GTSNPN and CDR2 is SVGIG (reference sequence). The CDR3 coding sequence is TGTGCCTGGAGTCCCGGGGGAAACACCATATATTTT. Translation gives CAWSPGGNTIYF.

The chain combines TRBV5-1 with TRBJ2-1; 9 positions agree with TRBD2. The CDR3 spans 16 residues. CDR1 and CDR2 from the germline V gene are SGHRS and YFSETQ. V shed 3 bases, J shed 4 bases, and the junction held 8 bases outside the gene matches. The CDR3 DNA sequence: TGCGCCAGCAGCTATACGAGCGGGGGGCTTTACAATGAGCAGTTCTTC. This sequence encodes CASSYTSGGLYNEQFF.

This chain connects TRBV5-1 to TRBJ2-7; perhaps TRBD2 as D (6 bases). The V gene lost 0 bases and the J gene lost 5 bases, with 12 bases spanning the gap. The CDR3 has 14 amino acids. The V gene's germline CDR1 is SGHRS and CDR2 YFSETQ. Here the CDR3 DNA reads TGCGCCAGCAGCTTGGGGCCGGGAGATGACGAGCAGTACTTC. Protein: CASSLGPGDDEQYF. The full variable domain, with the rest looked up from reference TRBV5-1 and TRBJ2-7, is KAGVTQTPRYLIKTRGQQVTLSCSPISGHRSVSWYQQTPGQGLQFLFEYFSETQRNKGNFPGRFSGRQFSNSRSEMNVSTLELGDSALYLCASSLGPGDDEQYFGPGTRLTVT.

The chain employs TRBV6-5 and TRBJ1-4, with 7 bases aligning to TRBD1. This CDR3 contains 14 residues. J was trimmed by 3 bases and V by 7 bases; bases with no gene match: 5. Germline V gives CDR1 MNHEY, CDR2 SVGAGI. The CDR3 region is CASTPTGSNEKLFF. The CDR3 DNA reads TGTGCCAGCACTCCGACAGGGTCTAATGAAAAACTGTTTTTT.

This chain links TRBV5-8 with TRBJ1-2; D may be TRBD1 (5 bases). The CDR3 totals 12 residues. The ends were cut back, 1 base at V and 7 bases at J, with 8 bases in the middle. Looked up from germline, CDR1 is SGHTS and CDR2 is YDEGEE. The CDR3 loop reads CASSLLGVGYTF. In DNA form, the CDR3 reads TGTGCCAGCAGCTTGTTAGGGGTTGGCTACACCTTC. The whole variable domain, filled in from reference TRBV5-8 and TRBJ1-2, reads EAGVTQSPTHLIKTRGQQATLRCSPISGHTSVYWYQQALGLGLQFLLWYDEGEERNRGNFPPRFSGRQFPNYSSELNVNALELEDSALYLCASSLLGVGYTFGSGTRLTVV.

The chain uses TRBV6-4 and TRBJ2-1; D possibly corresponds to TRBD1 (6 bases). Germline V gene sequence: CDR1 MRHNA, CDR2 SNTAGT. The CDR3 is 12 amino acids. V was pared by 3 bases and J by 9 bases, with 9 bases between. CDR3 nucleotide sequence: TGTGCCAGCAGTGAACAGGGCGGTGAGCAGTTCTTC. This codes for CASSEQGGEQFF.

CDR3 residues: CSVLRGDTQYF. CDR3 coding DNA: TGCAGCGTCCTTCGAGGAGATACGCAGTATTTT. The chain is built from TRBV29-1 and TRBJ2-3; D not certain. Per the germline V gene, CDR1 is SQVTM and CDR2 is ANQGSEA. This CDR3 comprises 11 residues. Trimming removed 6 bases from V and 5 bases from J, with 9 bases in between.

The chain recombines TRBV2 with TRBJ1-3; D may be TRBD1 (6 bases). V lost 6 bases, J lost 0 bases, and 15 bases lay in between. Per the germline V gene, CDR1 is SNHLY and CDR2 is FYNNEI. The CDR3 length is 16 residues. This CDR3 reads CASSQDSTNSGNTIYF. The CDR3 DNA is TGTGCCAGCAGCCAGGACAGCACGAACTCTGGAAACACCATATATTTT.

The CDR3 is CASSLSGDRETQYF. CDR3 nucleotide sequence: TGTGCCAGCAGCCTTTCGGGAGACAGAGAGACCCAGTACTTC. The chain carries TRBV7-3 and TRBJ2-5, with D maybe TRBD2 (6 bases). Looked up from germline, CDR1 is SGHTA and CDR2 is FQGTGA. This CDR3 is built from 14 residues. V lost 5 bases and J 4 bases, leaving 14 bases between the germline ends. The variable domain in full, with the rest retrieved from reference TRBV7-3 and TRBJ2-5, is GAGVSQTPSNKVTEKGKYVELRCDPISGHTALYWYRQSLGQGPEFLIYFQGTGAADDSGLPNDRFFAVRPEGSVSTLKIQRTERGDSAVYLCASSLSGDRETQYFGPGTRLLVL.

The rearrangement uses TRBV7-2 and TRBJ2-3; 7 bases are shared with TRBD1. Germline values: CDR1 SGHTA, CDR2 FQGNSA. The junction had 8 bases not matched to a gene; V was cut back by 2 bases and J by 0 bases. The CDR3 consists of 17 residues. CDR3 bases: TGTGCCAGCAGCTTATACGTCAGGGGGTCTAGCACAGATACGCAGTATTTT. It translates to CASSLYVRGSSTDTQYF.

This rearrangement joins TRBV28 to TRBJ2-2; D might be TRBD2 (6 bases). Germline V gene lookup returns CDR1 MDHEN and CDR2 SYDVKM. Trimming pared 6 bases from V and 7 bases from J, leaving 15 bases between. The CDR3 runs 14 residues. The DNA for the CDR3 is TGTGCCAGCAGCGACGGGGGTCCCGTCGGGGAGCTGTTTTTT. It codes for CASSDGGPVGELFF. The complete variable domain, with remaining parts taken from reference TRBV28 and TRBJ2-2, reads DVKVTQSSRYLVKRTGEKVFLECVQDMDHENMFWYRQDPGLGLRLIYFSYDVKMKEKGDIPEGYSVSREKKERFSLILESASTNQTSMYLCASSDGGPVGELFFGEGSRLTVL.

This sequence joins TRBV19 and TRBJ1-1; 7 bases line up with TRBD1. This CDR3 region has 11 residues. Germline-derived CDR1 and CDR2 are LNHDA and SQIVND (reference sequence). The junction had 9 bases not matched to a gene; V was cut back by 7 bases and J by 13 bases. The CDR3 loop reads CASIRDRVVFF. The CDR3 coding sequence is TGTGCCAGTATCCGCGACAGGGTTGTTTTCTTT.

V usage is TRBV30 and J usage is TRBJ1-1, with 9 nucleotides matching TRBD1. Germline V gene sequence: CDR1 GTSNPN, CDR2 SVGIG (reference sequence). The CDR3 contains 13 residues. V shed 2 bases, J shed 4 bases, and the junction held 2 bases outside the gene matches. The CDR3 sequence is CAWSLDRGTEAFF. CDR3 in DNA: TGTGCCTGGAGTTTGGACAGGGGCACTGAAGCTTTCTTT.

The chain combines TRBV29-1 with TRBJ1-1, with D possibly being TRBD1 (6 bases). This CDR3 is 11 amino acids long. V shed 3 bases and J shed 11 bases, with 13 bases lying between them. Germline CDR1 is SQVTM and CDR2 is ANQGSEA. The CDR3 DNA is TGCAGCGTTGATACAGGGTTCGAGGCTTTCTTT. It specifies CSVDTGFEAFF.

The chain carries TRBV7-9 and TRBJ2-1; TRBD2 aligns across 8 bases. The V gene end was trimmed by 4 bases and the J gene end by 6 bases; junction bases not matched to a gene: 5. The germline V gene has CDR1 SEHNR and CDR2 FQNEAQ (reference sequence). CDR3 length equals 14 residues. CDR3 nucleotides: TGTGCCAGCAGCTCCCCGCGGGGGGCCAATGAGCAGTTCTTC. This translates into CASSSPRGANEQFF.

The chain uses TRBV11-2 and TRBJ2-7; the match to TRBD1 covers 12 bases. V gave up 5 bases and J gave up 6 bases; unmatched junction bases: 17. The CDR3 covers 18 residues. Germline values: CDR1 SGHAT, CDR2 FQNNGV. The CDR3 coding sequence is TGTGCCAGCAGCCAAGTCCCGGGACAGGGGGCGGGGGATTTCGAGCAGTACTTC. This translates into CASSQVPGQGAGDFEQYF.

The gene calls are TRBV4-2 and TRBJ2-2; D remains unclear. V was shortened by 2 bases and J by 6 bases, with 10 bases between the two germline ends. This CDR3 region has 14 residues. Germline lookup yields CDR1 LGHNA and CDR2 YNFKEQ. As DNA, the CDR3 is TGTGCCAGCAGCCAAATAACACACCCCGGGGAGCTGTTTTTT. It translates to CASSQITHPGELFF.

The chain couples TRBV6-1 to TRBJ2-1, with 8 nucleotides matching TRBD1. Per germline, CDR1 MNHNS and CDR2 SASEGT. The CDR3 extends over 14 amino acids. The ends lost 3 bases at V and 8 bases at J; junction bases unmatched: 6. The CDR3 nucleotides are TGTGCCAGCAGTGAGCAGGACAGGGTTGATGAGCAGTTCTTC. Translating gives CASSEQDRVDEQFF.

The CDR3 DNA sequence: TGTGCCATCAGTGGTCTCCGGTCTAGGGGCTACGAGCAGTACTTC. Translation gives CAISGLRSRGYEQYF. V is TRBV10-3 and J is TRBJ2-7; D perhaps matches TRBD1 (5 bases). Germline V lookup: CDR1 ENHRY, CDR2 SYGVKD. CDR3 length: 15 amino acids. V was shortened by 4 bases and J by 3 bases, with 16 bases between the two germline ends.

The V gene is TRBV7-3, the J gene TRBJ2-6; D perhaps matches TRBD1 (6 bases). V lost 1 base and J 0 bases, leaving 13 bases between the germline ends. CDR1 is SGHTA, CDR2 FQGTGA, per germline. The CDR3 sequence is 18 residues long. The CDR3 sequence is CASSLRADRHSGANVLTF. As DNA, the CDR3 is TGTGCCAGCAGCTTAAGAGCGGACAGACACTCTGGGGCCAACGTCCTGACTTTC.